Listed below are T cell receptor beta chains from one sample, sequenced in a study of T cell responses to AZD1222 COVID-19 vaccine. Repertoires were generated with immunoSEQ multiplex PCR, while TCRdb's copy carries only in-frame clones and drops some. Here the sample spans under 200,000 clones, about 91% being singletons. Specimen: peripheral blood, collected on day 0 of AZD1222 vaccination. The receptor set was obtained from an adult in good health. Both conserved end residues are part of each CDR3. Fields, in order: D gene, V gene, J gene, clone size, CDR3 protein, CDR3 DNA. D genes are given only for firm matches. The size field is filled for only some rows; it gives once, few, many or a size class.

D gene: .
V gene: TRBV4-1
J gene: TRBJ1-4
clone size: .
CDR3 protein: CASSQVSLGSLFF
CDR3 DNA: TGCGCCAGCAGCCAAGTATCGCTCGGGAGCCTGTTTTTT

D gene: TRBD1
V gene: TRBV5-1
J gene: TRBJ2-2
clone size: .
CDR3 protein: CASSLARQGITGELFF
CDR3 DNA: TGCGCCAGCAGCTTGGCGCGACAGGGAATTACCGGGGAGCTGTTTTTT

D gene: .
V gene: TRBV28
J gene: TRBJ1-2
clone size: .
CDR3 protein: CASSYLSNPRSSTF
CDR3 DNA: TGTGCCAGCAGCTACCTCAGCAACCCCAGGTCTAGCACCTTC

D gene: TRBD1
V gene: TRBV30
J gene: TRBJ1-6
clone size: .
CDR3 protein: CAWSYGQGYNSPLHF
CDR3 DNA: TGTGCCTGGAGTTACGGACAGGGCTATAATTCACCCCTCCACTTT

D gene: .
V gene: TRBV1
J gene: TRBJ1-5
clone size: .
CDR3 protein: CTSSPPGRPNQPQHF
CDR3 DNA: TGCACCAGCAGCCCCCCGGGCCGGCCGAATCAGCCCCAGCATTTT

D gene: TRBD1
V gene: TRBV5-8
J gene: TRBJ2-7
clone size: once
CDR3 protein: CASSLSGGRVYEQYF
CDR3 DNA: TGTGCCAGCAGCTTGTCAGGGGGTAGAGTTTACGAGCAGTACTTC

D gene: TRBD2
V gene: TRBV15
J gene: TRBJ2-5
clone size: .
CDR3 protein: CATSRDRRTSGQETQYF
CDR3 DNA: TGTGCCACCAGCAGAGATCGCAGGACTAGCGGCCAAGAGACCCAGTACTTC

D gene: .
V gene: TRBV6-2/TRBV6-3
J gene: TRBJ1-3
clone size: .
CDR3 protein: CASSRPNGNTIYF
CDR3 DNA: TGTGCCAGCAGCCGTCCGAACGGAAACACCATATATTTT

D gene: .
V gene: TRBV7-3
J gene: TRBJ1-3
clone size: .
CDR3 protein: CASSLMGTGSGNTIYF
CDR3 DNA: TGTGCCAGCAGCTTAATGGGAACCGGCTCTGGAAACACCATATATTTT

D gene: .
V gene: TRBV24-1
J gene: TRBJ2-1
clone size: .
CDR3 protein: CATSDYGQWGEQFF
CDR3 DNA: TGTGCCACCAGTGATTACGGACAGTGGGGGGAGCAGTTCTTC

D gene: TRBD2
V gene: TRBV27
J gene: TRBJ2-7
clone size: .
CDR3 protein: CASRGRLAGLYEQYF
CDR3 DNA: TGTGCCAGCAGGGGCCGACTAGCGGGACTATACGAGCAGTACTTC

D gene: .
V gene: TRBV2
J gene: TRBJ1-5
clone size: few
CDR3 protein: CASSESGPPRVVNQPQHF
CDR3 DNA: TGTGCCAGCAGTGAAAGCGGCCCGCCCAGGGTCGTCAATCAGCCCCAGCATTTT

D gene: .
V gene: TRBV6-2/TRBV6-3
J gene: TRBJ1-2
clone size: .
CDR3 protein: CASSYSQGSDGYTF
CDR3 DNA: TGTGCCAGCAGTTACTCCCAGGGATCCGATGGCTACACCTTC

D gene: .
V gene: TRBV15
J gene: TRBJ2-7
clone size: .
CDR3 protein: CATSRTPSRGPYEQYF
CDR3 DNA: TGTGCCACCAGCAGAACCCCCAGTCGGGGACCCTACGAGCAGTACTTC

D gene: .
V gene: TRBV21-1
J gene: TRBJ2-7
clone size: .
CDR3 protein: CASSKAALGYEQYF
CDR3 DNA: TGTGCCAGCAGCAAAGCTGCGTTAGGGTACGAGCAGTACTTC

D gene: .
V gene: TRBV6-6
J gene: TRBJ1-5
clone size: .
CDR3 protein: CASSYSGSNQPQHF
CDR3 DNA: TGTGCCAGCAGTTACTCAGGTAGCAATCAGCCCCAGCATTTT

D gene: .
V gene: TRBV5-8
J gene: TRBJ1-4
clone size: .
CDR3 protein: CASSFSEWNEKLFF
CDR3 DNA: TGTGCCAGCAGCTTCAGTGAGTGGAATGAAAAACTGTTTTTT

D gene: TRBD2
V gene: TRBV9
J gene: TRBJ2-1
clone size: .
CDR3 protein: CASSVSSGKSYNEQFF
CDR3 DNA: TGTGCCAGCAGCGTATCTAGCGGGAAGTCCTACAATGAGCAGTTCTTC

D gene: .
V gene: TRBV4-1
J gene: TRBJ1-4
clone size: .
CDR3 protein: CASSLGRGREVNEKLFF
CDR3 DNA: TGCGCCAGCAGCCTAGGTCGGGGCAGGGAGGTGAATGAAAAACTGTTTTTT

D gene: .
V gene: TRBV2
J gene: TRBJ1-1
clone size: .
CDR3 protein: CASSPGTVEAFF
CDR3 DNA: TGTGCCAGCAGTCCTGGGACGGTTGAAGCTTTCTTT

D gene: .
V gene: TRBV7-9
J gene: TRBJ2-3
clone size: .
CDR3 protein: CASSRRSLQGDTQYF
CDR3 DNA: TGTGCCAGCAGTCGGCGTTCCCTCCAGGGGGATACGCAGTATTTT

D gene: .
V gene: TRBV12-3/TRBV12-4
J gene: TRBJ2-1
clone size: .
CDR3 protein: CASSSENNEQFF
CDR3 DNA: TGTGCCAGCAGTTCAGAGAACAATGAGCAGTTCTTC

D gene: TRBD2
V gene: TRBV7-3
J gene: TRBJ2-1
clone size: .
CDR3 protein: CASSRASGDNEQFF
CDR3 DNA: TGTGCCAGCAGCAGGGCTAGCGGGGACAATGAGCAGTTCTTC

D gene: TRBD1
V gene: TRBV5-5
J gene: TRBJ2-5
clone size: .
CDR3 protein: CASSRPGQGIQETQYF
CDR3 DNA: TGTGCCAGCAGTCGACCGGGACAGGGGATACAAGAGACCCAGTACTTC

D gene: TRBD1
V gene: TRBV12-5
J gene: TRBJ2-5
clone size: once
CDR3 protein: CANGFGQGGRETQYF
CDR3 DNA: TGTGCTAATGGTTTCGGACAGGGAGGAAGGGAGACCCAGTACTTC

D gene: .
V gene: TRBV7-2
J gene: TRBJ2-7
clone size: .
CDR3 protein: CASSLAQLLEQYF
CDR3 DNA: TGTGCCAGCAGCTTAGCGCAATTGCTCGAGCAGTACTTC

D gene: .
V gene: TRBV4-2
J gene: TRBJ1-6
clone size: once
CDR3 protein: CASSQDPVRAGWNPYNSPLHF
CDR3 DNA: TGTGCCAGCAGCCAAGATCCCGTACGGGCAGGGTGGAACCCTTATAATTCACCCCTCCACTTT

D gene: .
V gene: TRBV30
J gene: TRBJ2-5
clone size: .
CDR3 protein: CAWSVNTGETQYF
CDR3 DNA: TGTGCCTGGAGTGTAAACACCGGGGAGACCCAGTACTTC